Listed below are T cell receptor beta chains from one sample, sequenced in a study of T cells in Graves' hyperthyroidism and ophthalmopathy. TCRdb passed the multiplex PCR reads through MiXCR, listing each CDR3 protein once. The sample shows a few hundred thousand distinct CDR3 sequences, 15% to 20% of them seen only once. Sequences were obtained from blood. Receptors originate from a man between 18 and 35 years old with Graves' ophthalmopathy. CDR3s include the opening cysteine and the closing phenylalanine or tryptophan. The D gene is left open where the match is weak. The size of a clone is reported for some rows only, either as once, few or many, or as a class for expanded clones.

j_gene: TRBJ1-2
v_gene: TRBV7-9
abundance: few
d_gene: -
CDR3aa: CASSLEQGFYGYTF
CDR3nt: TGTGCCAGCAGCTTGGAACAGGGTTTCTATGGCTACACCTTC

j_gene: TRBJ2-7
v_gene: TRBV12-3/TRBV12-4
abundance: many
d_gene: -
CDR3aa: CASSLAKFYEQYF
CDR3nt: TGTGCCAGCAGTTTAGCTAAATTCTACGAGCAGTACTTC

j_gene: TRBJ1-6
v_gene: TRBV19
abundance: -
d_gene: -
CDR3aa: CATQTGYNSPLHF
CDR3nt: TGTGCCACCCAGACAGGCTATAATTCACCCCTCCACTTT

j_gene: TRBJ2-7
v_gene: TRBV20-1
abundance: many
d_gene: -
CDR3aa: CSARRRVNRLAYEQYF
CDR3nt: TGCAGTGCTCGCCGGAGGGTCAACCGACTAGCCTACGAGCAGTACTTC

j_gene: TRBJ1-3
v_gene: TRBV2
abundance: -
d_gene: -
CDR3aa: CASSAGAGNTIYF
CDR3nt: TGTGCCAGCAGTGCGGGGGCCGGAAACACCATATATTTT

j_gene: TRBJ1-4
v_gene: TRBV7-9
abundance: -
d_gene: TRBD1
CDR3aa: CASSPNTGGTNEKLFF
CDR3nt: TGTGCCAGCAGCCCAAATACAGGGGGGACTAATGAAAAACTGTTTTTT

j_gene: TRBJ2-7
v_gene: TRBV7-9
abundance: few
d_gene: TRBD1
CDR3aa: CASSLGTDHLGGRQYF
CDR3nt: TGTGCCAGCAGCTTGGGGACAGACCACTTGGGCGGTCGGCAGTACTTC

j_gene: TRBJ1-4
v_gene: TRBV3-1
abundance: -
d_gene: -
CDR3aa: CASSQEGSTNEKLFF
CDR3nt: TGCGCCAGCAGCCAAGAGGGGTCAACTAATGAAAAACTGTTTTTT

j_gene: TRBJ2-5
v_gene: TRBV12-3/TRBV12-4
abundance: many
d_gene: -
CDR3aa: CASSRLGGETQYF
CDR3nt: TGTGCCAGCAGTCGGCTTGGGGGAGAGACCCAGTACTTC

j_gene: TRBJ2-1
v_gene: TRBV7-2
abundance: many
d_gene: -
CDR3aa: CASSSFEQFF
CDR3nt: TGTGCCAGCAGCTCTTTTGAGCAGTTCTTC

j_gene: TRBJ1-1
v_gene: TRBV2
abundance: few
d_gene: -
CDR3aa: CASSESSGAGVTEAFF
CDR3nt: TGTGCCAGCAGTGAATCGTCAGGGGCCGGGGTCACTGAAGCTTTCTTT

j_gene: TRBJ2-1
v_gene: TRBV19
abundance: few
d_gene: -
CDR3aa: CASKPLGRAYNDEQFF
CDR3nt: TGTGCCAGTAAACCCCTCGGCAGGGCCTATAACGATGAGCAGTTCTTC

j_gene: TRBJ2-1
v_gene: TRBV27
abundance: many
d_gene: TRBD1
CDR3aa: CASSPKLTPRGTGFYNEQFF
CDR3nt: TGTGCCAGCAGTCCCAAGCTGACCCCCCGCGGGACAGGGTTCTACAATGAGCAGTTCTTC

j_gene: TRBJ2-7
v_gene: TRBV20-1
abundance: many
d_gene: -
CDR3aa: CSASRPGLGEQYF
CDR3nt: TGCAGTGCTAGTAGACCGGGCTTGGGTGAGCAGTACTTC

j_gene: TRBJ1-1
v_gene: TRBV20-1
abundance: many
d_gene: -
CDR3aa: CSGWVNTEAFF
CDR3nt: TGCAGTGGGTGGGTTAACACTGAAGCTTTCTTT

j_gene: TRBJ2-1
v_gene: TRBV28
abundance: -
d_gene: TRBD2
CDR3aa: CASSLGLAGGRGEQFF
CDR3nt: TGTGCCAGCAGTTTGGGGTTGGCGGGGGGGCGGGGTGAGCAGTTCTTC